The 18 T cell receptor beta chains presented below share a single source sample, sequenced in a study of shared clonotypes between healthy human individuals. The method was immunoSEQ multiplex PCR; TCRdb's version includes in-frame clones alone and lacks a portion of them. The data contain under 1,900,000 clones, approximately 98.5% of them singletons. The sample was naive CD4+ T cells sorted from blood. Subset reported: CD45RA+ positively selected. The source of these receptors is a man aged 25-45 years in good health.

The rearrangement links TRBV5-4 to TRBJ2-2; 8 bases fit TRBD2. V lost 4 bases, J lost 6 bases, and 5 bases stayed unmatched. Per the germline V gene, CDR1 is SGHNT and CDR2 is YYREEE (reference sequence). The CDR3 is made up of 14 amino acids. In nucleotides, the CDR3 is TGTGCCAGCAGCGTAGCGGGAAGACCCGGGGAGCTGTTTTTT. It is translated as CASSVAGRPGELFF.

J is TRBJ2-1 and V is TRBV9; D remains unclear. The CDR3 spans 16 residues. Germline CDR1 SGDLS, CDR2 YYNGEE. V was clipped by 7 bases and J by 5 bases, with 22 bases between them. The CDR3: CASGSLAFAQNNEQFF. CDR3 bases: TGTGCCAGCGGGTCTCTGGCTTTCGCGCAAAACAATGAGCAGTTCTTC.

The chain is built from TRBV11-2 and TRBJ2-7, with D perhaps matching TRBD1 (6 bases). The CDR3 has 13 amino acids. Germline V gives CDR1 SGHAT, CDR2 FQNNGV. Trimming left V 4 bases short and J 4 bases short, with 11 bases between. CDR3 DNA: TGTGCCAGCAGCTCAATAGGGGGATACGAGCAGTACTTC. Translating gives CASSSIGGYEQYF.

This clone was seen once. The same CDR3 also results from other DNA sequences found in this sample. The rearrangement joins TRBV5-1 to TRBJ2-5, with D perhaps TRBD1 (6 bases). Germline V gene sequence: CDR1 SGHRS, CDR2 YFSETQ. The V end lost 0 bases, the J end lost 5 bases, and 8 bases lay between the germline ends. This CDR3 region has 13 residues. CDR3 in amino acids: CASSLDRVETQYF. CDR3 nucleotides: TGCGCCAGCAGCTTGGACAGGGTCGAGACCCAGTACTTC.

In DNA form, the CDR3 reads TGCGCCAGCAGCCCACAGGCGACCGGGGAGCTGTTTTTT. Translating it yields CASSPQATGELFF. V and J are TRBV4-3 and TRBJ2-2; D is perhaps TRBD1 (5 bases). Trimming took 4 bases from V and 5 from J, leaving 8 bases between them. Germline CDR1 LGHNA, CDR2 YSLEER. The CDR3 runs 13 residues.

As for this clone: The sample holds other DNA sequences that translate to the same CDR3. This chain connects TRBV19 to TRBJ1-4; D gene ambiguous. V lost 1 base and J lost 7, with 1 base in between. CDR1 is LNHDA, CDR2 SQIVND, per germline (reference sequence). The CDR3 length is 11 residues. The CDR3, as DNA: TGTGCCAGTAGTATAGGTGAAAAACTGTTTTTT. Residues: CASSIGEKLFF.

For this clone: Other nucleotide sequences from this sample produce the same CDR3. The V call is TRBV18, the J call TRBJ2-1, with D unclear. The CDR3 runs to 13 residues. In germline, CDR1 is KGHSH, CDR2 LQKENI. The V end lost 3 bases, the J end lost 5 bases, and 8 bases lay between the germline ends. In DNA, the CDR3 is TGTGCCAGCTCACCCCTCCCTAACAATGAGCAGTTCTTC. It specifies CASSPLPNNEQFF.

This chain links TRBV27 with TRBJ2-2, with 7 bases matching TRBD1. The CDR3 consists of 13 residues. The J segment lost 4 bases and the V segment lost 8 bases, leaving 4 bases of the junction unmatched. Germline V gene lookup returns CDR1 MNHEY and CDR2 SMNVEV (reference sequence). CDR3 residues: CASFRQGTGELFF. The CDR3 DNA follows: TGTGCCAGCTTTCGACAGGGCACCGGGGAGCTGTTTTTT.

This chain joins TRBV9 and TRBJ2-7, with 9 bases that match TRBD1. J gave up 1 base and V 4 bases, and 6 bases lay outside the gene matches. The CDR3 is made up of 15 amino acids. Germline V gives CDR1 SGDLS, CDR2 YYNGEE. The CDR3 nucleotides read TGTGCCAGCAGCCCTTGGACAGGGGAGTCCTACGAGCAGTACTTC. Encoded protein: CASSPWTGESYEQYF.

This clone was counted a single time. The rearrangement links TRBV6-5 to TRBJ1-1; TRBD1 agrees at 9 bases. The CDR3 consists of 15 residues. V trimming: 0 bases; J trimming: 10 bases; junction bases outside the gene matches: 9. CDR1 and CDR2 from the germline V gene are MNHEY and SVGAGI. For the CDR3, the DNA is TGTGCCAGCAGTTACTCGGCGGGACAGGGTTTTGGAGCTTTCTTT. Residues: CASSYSAGQGFGAFF.

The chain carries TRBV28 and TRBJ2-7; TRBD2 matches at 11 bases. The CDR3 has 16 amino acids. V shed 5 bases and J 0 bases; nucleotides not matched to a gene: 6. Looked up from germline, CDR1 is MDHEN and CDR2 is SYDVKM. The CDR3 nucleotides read TGTGCCAGCAGTCAAATAGCGGGAGGGTCCTCCTACGAGCAGTACTTC. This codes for CASSQIAGGSSYEQYF.

The CDR3 DNA sequence: TGTGCCAGCTCACCACCAACAGGCATTACCTCTAGCACAGATACGCAGTATTTT. Residues: CASSPPTGITSSTDTQYF. This sequence joins TRBV18 and TRBJ2-3; tentatively, D is TRBD1 (5 bases). This CDR3 has 18 amino acids. CDR1 and CDR2 from the germline V gene are KGHSH and LQKENI. Between the trimmed V and J ends, which lost 0 bases and 0 bases, there was a span of 16 bases.

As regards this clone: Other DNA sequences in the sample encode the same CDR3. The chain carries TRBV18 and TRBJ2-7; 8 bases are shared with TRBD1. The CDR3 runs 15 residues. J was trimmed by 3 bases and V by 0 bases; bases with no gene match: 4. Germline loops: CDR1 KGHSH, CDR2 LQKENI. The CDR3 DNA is TGTGCCAGCTCACCACCTTCAGGGGGCAGCTACGAGCAGTACTTC. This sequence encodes CASSPPSGGSYEQYF.

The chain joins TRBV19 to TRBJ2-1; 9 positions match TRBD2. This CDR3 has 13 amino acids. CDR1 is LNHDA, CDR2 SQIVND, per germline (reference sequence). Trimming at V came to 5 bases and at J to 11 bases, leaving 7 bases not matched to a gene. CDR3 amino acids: CASSPRTSVKQFF. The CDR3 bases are TGTGCCAGTAGTCCGCGGACTAGCGTGAAGCAGTTCTTC.

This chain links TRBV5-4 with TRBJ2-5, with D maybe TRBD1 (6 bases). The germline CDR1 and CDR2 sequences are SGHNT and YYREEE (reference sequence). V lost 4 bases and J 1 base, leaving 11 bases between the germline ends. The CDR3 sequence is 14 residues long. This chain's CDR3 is CASSPRTVQETQYF. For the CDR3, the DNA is TGTGCCAGCAGCCCCCGGACAGTCCAAGAGACCCAGTACTTC.

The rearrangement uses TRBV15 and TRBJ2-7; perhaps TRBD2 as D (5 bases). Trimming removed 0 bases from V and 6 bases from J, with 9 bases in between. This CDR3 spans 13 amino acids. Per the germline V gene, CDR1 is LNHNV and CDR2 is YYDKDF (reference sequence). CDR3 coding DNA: TGTGCCACCAGCAGAGATCTTGGAGGCGAGCAGTACTTC. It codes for CATSRDLGGEQYF.

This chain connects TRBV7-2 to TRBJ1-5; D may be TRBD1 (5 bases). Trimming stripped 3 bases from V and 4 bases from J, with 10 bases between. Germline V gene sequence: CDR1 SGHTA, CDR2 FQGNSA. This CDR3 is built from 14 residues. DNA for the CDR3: TGTGCCAGCAGCTTGGGGCCGGGGAATCAGCCCCAGCATTTT. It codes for CASSLGPGNQPQHF.

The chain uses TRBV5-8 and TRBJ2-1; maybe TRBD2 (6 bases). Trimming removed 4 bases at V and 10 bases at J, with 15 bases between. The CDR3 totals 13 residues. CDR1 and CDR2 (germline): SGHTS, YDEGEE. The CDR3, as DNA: TGTGCCAGCAGCCGACGACTAGGATCCGAGCAGTTCTTC. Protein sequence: CASSRRLGSEQFF.